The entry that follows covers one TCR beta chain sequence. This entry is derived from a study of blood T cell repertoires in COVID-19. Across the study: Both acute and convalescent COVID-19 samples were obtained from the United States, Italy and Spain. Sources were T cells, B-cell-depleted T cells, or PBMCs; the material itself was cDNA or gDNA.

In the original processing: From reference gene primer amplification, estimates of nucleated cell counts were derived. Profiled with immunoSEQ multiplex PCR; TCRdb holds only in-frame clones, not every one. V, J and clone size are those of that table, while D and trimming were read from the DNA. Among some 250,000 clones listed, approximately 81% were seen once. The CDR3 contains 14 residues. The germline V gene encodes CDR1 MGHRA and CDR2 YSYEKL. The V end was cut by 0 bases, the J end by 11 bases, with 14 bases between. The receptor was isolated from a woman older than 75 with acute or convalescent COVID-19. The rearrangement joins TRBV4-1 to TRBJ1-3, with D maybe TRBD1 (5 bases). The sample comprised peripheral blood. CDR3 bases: TGCGCCAGCAGCCAAGATCCGGGGGTGGGGGCCATATATTTT. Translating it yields CASSQDPGVGAIYF.